This passage covers 9 T cell receptor beta chains from one sample sequenced in a study of CD8 T cells in ankylosing spondylitis (dated by TCRdb to about 2017). On the study overall, not on this receptor specifically: A TCR beta motif made up of under ten highly homologous amino acid variants appeared to be characteristic of blood from ankylosing spondylitis patients.

Which antigens these TCRs recognize remains unknown. Library preparation employed 5' RACE. Instrument on record: Illumina HiSeq 2500. In-frame beta chains were kept once TCRdb had trimmed the public reads at Q25 with fastp and called clones with MiXCR. Each entry merges the rows of one CDR3 protein and shows their most common DNA and genes. This sample gives approximately 540,000 distinct CDR3 sequences in total; about 13% of them show up just once. 6.5% to 7% of the sample belongs to the ten largest clones. The specimen sequenced was blood, either unsorted or a sorted T cell fraction (not recorded which). The origin of the receptors is a male donor with ankylosing spondylitis.

This clonotype occurred a few times. This sequence joins TRBV12-5 and TRBJ1-4, with unresolved D. This CDR3 contains 12 residues. Looked up from germline, CDR1 is LGHNT and CDR2 is FRNRAP. The ends were cut back, 4 bases at V and 8 bases at J, with 8 bases in the middle. The CDR3 here is CASGSVGEKLFF. As DNA, the CDR3 is TGTGCTAGTGGTTCCGTAGGGGAAAAACTGTTTTTT.

In its sample, this clonotype was seen a few times. V is TRBV20-1 and J is TRBJ1-5; 8 nucleotides line up with TRBD1. Per the germline V gene, CDR1 is DFQATT and CDR2 is SNEGSKA (reference sequence). Trimming removed 1 base from V and 2 bases from J; junction bases left unmatched: 16. CDR3 length equals 19 residues. This CDR3 is CSARGSGGWGRSGNQPQHF. The CDR3 DNA reads TGCAGTGCTAGAGGTTCAGGGGGCTGGGGTCGGAGCGGCAATCAGCCCCAGCATTTT.

This clonotype appeared many times. The chain uses TRBV12-3 or TRBV12-4 and TRBJ2-1; 10 positions agree with TRBD2. This CDR3 spans 14 amino acids. Germline trimming cut 2 bases from V and 5 bases from J; bases unmatched to any gene: 0. The CDR3 is CASSLLAGDNEQFF. DNA of the CDR3: TGTGCCAGCAGTTTACTAGCGGGAGACAATGAGCAGTTCTTC.

The chain links TRBV20-1 to TRBJ1-2, with D hard to call. CDR3 size: 11 residues. The V gene's germline CDR1 is DFQATT and CDR2 SNEGSKA (reference sequence). V was trimmed by 1 base and J by 8 bases, leaving 8 bases between them. The CDR3 DNA sequence: TGCAGTGCTAGAGGTTCATTGGGCTACACCTTC. As protein: CSARGSLGYTF.

The chain carries TRBV7-2 and TRBJ2-3; 8 nucleotides align to TRBD2. The CDR3 loop spans 15 amino acids. V was clipped by 5 bases and J by 6 bases; unmatched bases: 10. Germline-derived CDR1 and CDR2 are SGHTA and FQGNSA. This chain's CDR3 is CASSALAGSGDTQYF. CDR3 DNA: TGTGCCAGCAGCGCCTTAGCGGGATCTGGGGATACGCAGTATTTT.

The chain is built from TRBV3-1 and TRBJ2-6; D remains ambiguous. Germline V gene data show CDR1 as LGHDT and CDR2 as YNNKEL (reference sequence). The CDR3 has 15 residues. With 0 bases removed from V and 0 bases from J, the gap between germline ends came to 3 bases. The CDR3 DNA reads TGTGCCAGCAGCCAAGATGCCTCTGGGGCCAACGTCCTGACTTTC. Its protein product is CASSQDASGANVLTF.

The chain couples TRBV7-2 to TRBJ2-5; maybe TRBD1 (5 bases). The germline gives CDR1 SGHTA, CDR2 FQGNSA. This CDR3 is built from 14 residues. Trimming pared 5 bases from V and 4 bases from J, leaving 14 bases between. CDR3 in DNA: TGTGCCAGCAGCCCCTGGGGCTCAGGAGAGACCCAGTACTTC. Translating gives CASSPWGSGETQYF. The variable domain in full, completed from reference TRBV7-2 and TRBJ2-5, reads GAGVSQSPSNKVTEKGKDVELRCDPISGHTALYWYRQSLGQGLEFLIYFQGNSAPDKSGLPSDRFSAERTGGSVSTLTIQRTQQEDSAVYLCASSPWGSGETQYFGPGTRLLVL.

The chain joins TRBV19 to TRBJ1-1, with D hard to call. Deletions cut 5 bases from V and 5 bases from J, with 12 bases between. This CDR3 is built from 13 residues. Per the germline V gene, CDR1 is LNHDA and CDR2 is SQIVND (reference sequence). CDR3 in amino acids: CASSPDLGTEAFF. As DNA, the CDR3 is TGTGCCAGTAGTCCCGACCTTGGGACTGAAGCTTTCTTT.

This clonotype was counted at least ten times. The chain carries TRBV20-1 and TRBJ2-1, with 11 bases that match TRBD2. The CDR3 length is 14 residues. CDR1 and CDR2 from the germline V gene are DFQATT and SNEGSKA (reference sequence). J was trimmed by 7 bases and V by 1 base; bases with no gene match: 3. The CDR3 loop reads CSARVLAGANEQFF. The CDR3 DNA reads as TGCAGTGCTAGAGTACTAGCGGGGGCAAATGAGCAGTTCTTC.